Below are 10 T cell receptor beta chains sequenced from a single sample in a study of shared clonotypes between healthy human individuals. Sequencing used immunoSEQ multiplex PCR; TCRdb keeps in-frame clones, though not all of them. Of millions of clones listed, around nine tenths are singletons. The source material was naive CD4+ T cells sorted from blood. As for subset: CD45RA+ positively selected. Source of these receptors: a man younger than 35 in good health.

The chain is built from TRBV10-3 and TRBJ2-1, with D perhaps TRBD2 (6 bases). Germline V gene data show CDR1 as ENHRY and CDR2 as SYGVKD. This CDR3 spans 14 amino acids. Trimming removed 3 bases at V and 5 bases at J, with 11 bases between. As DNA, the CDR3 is TGTGCCATCAGTGATGGACTAATCAACAATGAGCAGTTCTTC. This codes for CAISDGLINNEQFF.

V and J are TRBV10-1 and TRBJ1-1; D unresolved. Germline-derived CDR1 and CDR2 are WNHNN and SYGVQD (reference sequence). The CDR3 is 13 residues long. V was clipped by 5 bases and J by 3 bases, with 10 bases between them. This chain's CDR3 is CASSLRLDTEAFF. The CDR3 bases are TGCGCCAGCAGTCTACGGCTGGACACTGAAGCTTTCTTT.

Here the CDR3 reads CASSWGSGGYEQYF. CDR3 DNA sequence: TGCGCCAGCAGCTGGGGTAGCGGGGGCTACGAGCAGTACTTC. V is TRBV5-1 and J is TRBJ2-7; 9 bases map to TRBD2. Trimming removed 3 bases from V and 3 bases from J; junction bases left unmatched: 4. The CDR3 has 14 residues. Germline V CDR1 and CDR2: SGHRS, YFSETQ.

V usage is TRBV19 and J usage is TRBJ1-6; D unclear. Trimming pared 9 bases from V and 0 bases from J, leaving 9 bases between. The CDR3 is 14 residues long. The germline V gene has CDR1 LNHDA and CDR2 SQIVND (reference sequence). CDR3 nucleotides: TGTGCCAGCACGATTAGCTCCTATAATTCACCCCTCCACTTT. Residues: CASTISSYNSPLHF.

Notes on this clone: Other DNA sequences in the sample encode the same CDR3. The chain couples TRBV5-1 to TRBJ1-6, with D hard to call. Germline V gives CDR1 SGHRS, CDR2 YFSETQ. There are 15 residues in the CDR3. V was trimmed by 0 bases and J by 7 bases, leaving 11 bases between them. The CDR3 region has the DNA TGCGCCAGCAGCTTGGGGACCGGGCCCAATTCACCCCTCCACTTT. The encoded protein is CASSLGTGPNSPLHF.

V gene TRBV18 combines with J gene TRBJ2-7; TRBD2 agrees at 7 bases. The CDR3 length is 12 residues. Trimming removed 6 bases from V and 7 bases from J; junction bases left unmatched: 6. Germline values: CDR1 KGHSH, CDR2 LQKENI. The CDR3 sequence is CASSLDGREQYF. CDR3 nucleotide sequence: TGTGCCAGCTCCCTGGACGGGAGGGAGCAGTACTTC.

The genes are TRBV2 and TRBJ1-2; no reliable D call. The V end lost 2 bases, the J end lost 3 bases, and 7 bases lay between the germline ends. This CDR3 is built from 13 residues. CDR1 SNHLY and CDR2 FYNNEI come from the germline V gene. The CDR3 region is CASSERPYYGYTF. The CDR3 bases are TGTGCCAGCAGTGAACGGCCGTACTATGGCTACACCTTC.

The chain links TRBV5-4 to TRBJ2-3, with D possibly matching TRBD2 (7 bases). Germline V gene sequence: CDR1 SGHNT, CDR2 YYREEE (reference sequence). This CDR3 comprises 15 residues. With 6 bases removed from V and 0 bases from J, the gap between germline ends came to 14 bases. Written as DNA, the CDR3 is TGTGCCAGCAACCAAGGGGGGGTCAGCACAGATACGCAGTATTTT. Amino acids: CASNQGGVSTDTQYF.

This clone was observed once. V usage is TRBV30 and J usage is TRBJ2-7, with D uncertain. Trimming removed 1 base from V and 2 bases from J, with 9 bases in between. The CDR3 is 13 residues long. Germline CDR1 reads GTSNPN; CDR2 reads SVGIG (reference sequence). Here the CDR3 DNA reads TGTGCCTGGAGTGGTGGATTTGCCTACGAGCAGTACTTC. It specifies CAWSGGFAYEQYF.

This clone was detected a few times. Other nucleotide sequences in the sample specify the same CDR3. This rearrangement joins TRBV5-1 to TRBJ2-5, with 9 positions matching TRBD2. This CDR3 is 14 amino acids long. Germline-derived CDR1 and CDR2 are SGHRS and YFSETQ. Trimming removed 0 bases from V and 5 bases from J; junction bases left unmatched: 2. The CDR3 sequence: CASSLGLAGETQYF. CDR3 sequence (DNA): TGCGCCAGCAGCTTGGGGCTAGCGGGGGAGACCCAGTACTTC.